This TCR beta chain appears in the sequencing data of a study of blood T cells in healthy people across ages. This CDR3 contains 15 residues. CDR1 SQVTM and CDR2 ANQGSEA come from the germline V gene. A second PCR of roughly 6 to 12 cycles used a sample-barcoded 5' primer and a J-beta primer mix. A template-switch adaptor with 12 random nucleotides tagged each cDNA molecule. TCRdb reanalysed the 5' RACE reads using MiXCR and keeps one entry per CDR3 protein. The sample records 910,000 or so distinct CDR3 sequences, roughly 50% being singletons. On this clonotype itself: Its antigen is unidentified.

General study findings and limits: There was no known CMV status for donors, so expanded clonotype changes were possibly confounded. Diversity of TCR beta correlated strongly with naive T cell percentage.

The TCR comes from a woman in her sixties or seventies in good health. The J gene is TRBJ2-7, the V gene TRBV29-1, with D possibly being TRBD1 (6 bases). With the DNA end fitting TRBJ2-5 better, the J assignment may be wrong. Sequenced sample: blood. The CDR3 coding sequence is TGCAGCGTTGAAGATAGGATGGGGGCCCAGGGGACCCAGTACTTC. Protein product: CSVEDRMGAQGTQYF.